This T cell receptor (beta chain) was found in a study of beta chain features in type 1 diabetes. Study context: Patients shared similar age, gender and cell yields with healthy donors.

Overall study results and limits: A moderate, significant TCRB CDR3 shortening appeared in type 1 diabetes across four CD4+ subsets.

The study reverse transcribed the entire isolated RNA, so it sequenced expressed TCRB transcripts. Sequencing used immunoSEQ multiplex PCR; TCRdb keeps in-frame clones, though not all of them. The sample holds around 160,000 clones, approximately 52% seen once. Sorted populations were all over 95% pure. Regarding this clone: Its antigen is currently unknown.

The V end was cut by 5 bases, the J end by 3 bases, with 25 bases between. The CDR3 consists of 18 residues. Germline V gives CDR1 SGHVS, CDR2 FQNEAQ. This TCR came from a man younger than 35 in good health. This chain uses TRBV7-8 with TRBJ1-1; D is unresolved. Sequenced material: Tregs from blood. Written as DNA, the CDR3 is TGTGCCAGCAGCCCTCCTTGGCTAGGTCCCCCGAGGGACACTGAAGCTTTCTTT. Its protein is CASSPPWLGPPRDTEAFF.